These T cell receptor beta chains were read from a single sample in a study of long-term antiretroviral therapy in people with HIV. The protocol was immunoSEQ multiplex PCR, while the TCRdb copy is restricted to in-frame clones and leaves out a portion. The table lists 20,000 to 25,000 clones, more than 70% of them singletons. The sample here was unsorted PBMCs, taken 0.6 years after starting antiretroviral therapy. The receptors derive from a man aged 55 to 70 with HIV. Each CDR3 is given with its conserved first and last residue.

CDR3: CASRLGASGTDEQYF
V: TRBV12-2
J: TRBJ2-7

CDR3: CASSPDRRQYEQYF
V: TRBV18
J: TRBJ2-7

CDR3: CASRVSGQGATGELFF
V: TRBV28
J: TRBJ2-2

CDR3: CAIAQGWGPYNEQFF
V: TRBV6-1
J: TRBJ2-1

CDR3: CASSVVLAEADEQFF
V: TRBV9
J: TRBJ2-1

CDR3: CSVGGRGISYNEQFF
V: TRBV29-1
J: TRBJ2-1

CDR3: CASSDGKNSNQPQHF
V: TRBV2
J: TRBJ1-5

CDR3: CASSLSPTEAYEQYF
V: TRBV11-2
J: TRBJ2-7

CDR3: CASSFEGAGEKLFF
V: TRBV27
J: TRBJ1-4

CDR3: CASSLTGLADTQYF
V: TRBV7-3
J: TRBJ2-3

CDR3: CASSLRMGSSYEQYF
V: TRBV6-5
J: TRBJ2-7

CDR3: CASSFFFKTASDTQYF
V: TRBV5-5
J: TRBJ2-3

CDR3: CASSSRGQGFTEAFF
V: TRBV28
J: TRBJ1-1

CDR3: CASSVNHFGAAGELFF
V: TRBV9
J: TRBJ2-2

CDR3: CAISDGTGGGETQYF
V: TRBV10-3
J: TRBJ2-5

CDR3: CASSQDEGIDYEQYF
V: TRBV4-1
J: TRBJ2-7

CDR3: CASGTGNSYEQYF
V: TRBV19
J: TRBJ2-7

CDR3: CASSSSRDGRQYF
V: TRBV27
J: TRBJ2-5

CDR3: CSVPGQSSYEQYF
V: TRBV29-1
J: TRBJ2-7

CDR3: CASSLFGTIIGLSTDTQYF
V: TRBV11-2
J: TRBJ2-3

CDR3: CASSLGGSNQPQHF
V: TRBV5-1
J: TRBJ1-5

CDR3: CSVGSSRESYGGRYF
V: TRBV29-1
J: TRBJ2-7

CDR3: CASSLGLAGSQETQYF
V: TRBV5-1
J: TRBJ2-5

CDR3: CSVRRDYEQYF
V: TRBV29-1
J: TRBJ2-7

CDR3: CASSFRQGNYEQYF
V: TRBV4-1
J: TRBJ2-7

CDR3: CARSWNLRGKSYNSPLHF
V: TRBV5-3
J: TRBJ1-6

CDR3: CASRRQNYGYTF
V: TRBV6-5
J: TRBJ1-2

CDR3: CAWRQQGVYGYTF
V: TRBV30
J: TRBJ1-2

CDR3: CSVLGQGLYEQYF
V: TRBV29-1
J: TRBJ2-7

CDR3: CASSPRTGGVVEQYF
V: TRBV9
J: TRBJ2-7

CDR3: CSVGDGSYEQYF
V: TRBV29-1
J: TRBJ2-7

CDR3: CSVEDPKFYEQYF
V: TRBV29-1
J: TRBJ2-7

CDR3: CASGPRIQGNYGYTF
V: TRBV5-1
J: TRBJ1-2

CDR3: CASSWVGRQPQYF
V: TRBV27
J: TRBJ2-4

CDR3: CASKSRADPYEQYF
V: TRBV2
J: TRBJ2-7

CDR3: CASSTGGLNGYTF
V: TRBV7-9
J: TRBJ1-2

CDR3: CASSLLDRGLGEQFF
V: TRBV7-3
J: TRBJ2-1

CDR3: CARSFIAFF
V: TRBV5-3
J: TRBJ1-1

CDR3: CASSSGQGEAFF
V: TRBV5-1
J: TRBJ1-1

CDR3: CATSSVPGVYAFF
V: TRBV15
J: TRBJ1-1

CDR3: CASSLDSYSYEQYF
V: TRBV11-1
J: TRBJ2-7

CDR3: CASSYSASGGADTQYF
V: TRBV6-5
J: TRBJ2-3

CDR3: CASSVGQGLGQPQHF
V: TRBV9
J: TRBJ1-5

CDR3: CASSLARDSIWFF
V: TRBV7-8
J: TRBJ2-1

CDR3: CASNLAGGGETQYF
V: TRBV10-2
J: TRBJ2-5

CDR3: CASSKTATGRLYGYTF
V: TRBV21-1
J: TRBJ1-2

CDR3: CASSAPRLAGGRGETQYF
V: TRBV7-2
J: TRBJ2-5

CDR3: CASSFRVYNEQFF
V: TRBV7-7
J: TRBJ2-1

CDR3: CASSTGAGANVLTF
V: TRBV2
J: TRBJ2-6

CDR3: CASSFTYSYEQYF
V: TRBV7-9
J: TRBJ2-7

CDR3: CASSFPDPYGYTF
V: TRBV5-1
J: TRBJ1-2

CDR3: CASSLDSGNSPLHF
V: TRBV18
J: TRBJ1-6

CDR3: CSVVGQHQETQYF
V: TRBV29-1
J: TRBJ2-5